Below, 32 T cell receptor beta chains from the same sample are listed, as sequenced in a study of blood T cells in healthy people across ages. The authors ran a second PCR of roughly 7 to 11 cycles using a sample-barcoded 5' primer and a J-beta primer mix. MiXCR, applied by TCRdb to the 5' RACE reads, yields one record per CDR3 protein. This table holds more than 550,000 distinct CDR3 sequences, 22% found once. Sequencing input: blood. The origin of the receptors is a man aged 65-85 years in good health.

The chain joins TRBV7-6 to TRBJ2-3, with 7 bases matching TRBD2. From germline, CDR1 is SGHVS and CDR2 FNYEAQ. This CDR3 contains 15 residues. J lost 5 bases, V lost 3 bases, and 8 bases had no gene match. The CDR3 DNA sequence: TGTGCCAGCAGCTTCAATAGCGGGCGCGGAGATACGCAGTATTTT. As protein: CASSFNSGRGDTQYF.

The chain combines TRBV9 with TRBJ2-5; D gene ambiguous. Looked up from germline, CDR1 is SGDLS and CDR2 is YYNGEE. The V end was cut by 4 bases, the J end by 2 bases, with 12 bases between. The CDR3 is made up of 14 amino acids. The CDR3 bases are TGTGCCAGCAGCCCATTTGTGCGGCAAGAGACCCAGTACTTC. Amino acid sequence: CASSPFVRQETQYF. The full variable domain, with the rest looked up from reference TRBV9 and TRBJ2-5, is DSGVTQTPKHLITATGQRVTLRCSPRSGDLSVYWYQQSLDQGLQFLIQYYNGEERAKGNILERFSAQQFPDLHSELNLSSLELGDSALYFCASSPFVRQETQYFGPGTRLLVL.

In its sample, this clonotype was seen a few times. The rearrangement joins TRBV3-1 to TRBJ1-2, with unresolved D. Germline CDR1 reads LGHDT; CDR2 reads YNNKEL (reference sequence). CDR3 length equals 13 residues. V lost 3 bases and J lost 5, with 10 bases in between. This CDR3 reads CASSHEGSYGYTF. The CDR3 region has the DNA TGTGCCAGCAGCCATGAGGGCTCATATGGCTACACCTTC.

This clonotype has more than one count but fewer than ten. V and J are TRBV6-6 and TRBJ1-1; 9 nucleotides agree with TRBD1. The V and J ends lost 4 bases and 7 bases, in that order; junction bases with no gene match: 7. In germline, CDR1 is MNHNY, CDR2 SVGAGI (reference sequence). This CDR3 is 14 amino acids long. CDR3 sequence reads: CASSFRDRAREAFF. CDR3 coding DNA: TGTGCCAGCAGTTTCAGGGACAGGGCGCGTGAAGCTTTCTTT.

This clonotype has a handful of counts. The V and J genes are TRBV5-6 and TRBJ2-1, with 7 nucleotides matching TRBD2. Per the germline V gene, CDR1 is SGHDT and CDR2 is YYEEEE. V gave up 2 bases and J gave up 0 bases; unmatched junction bases: 5. This CDR3 is 16 amino acids long. The CDR3 DNA follows: TGTGCCAGCAGCTTACTAGCGCAGATCTCCTACAATGAGCAGTTCTTC. It codes for CASSLLAQISYNEQFF.

There are a few counts of this clonotype. J is TRBJ2-5 and V is TRBV7-2; 10 bases line up with TRBD2. There are 16 residues in the CDR3. The junction had 6 bases not matched to a gene; V was cut back by 2 bases and J by 3 bases. Looked up from germline, CDR1 is SGHTA and CDR2 is FQGNSA. CDR3 sequence (DNA): TGTGCCAGCAGCTTATTAGCGCTAGCGGGAGAAGAGACCCAGTACTTC. Its protein product is CASSLLALAGEETQYF.

The V call is TRBV18, the J call TRBJ1-4; 8 bases are a match to TRBD1. Germline CDR1 and CDR2: KGHSH and LQKENI. The CDR3 loop spans 14 amino acids. V shed 4 bases, J shed 7 bases, and the junction held 5 bases outside the gene matches. The CDR3 DNA reads TGTGCCAGCTCACTCCAGGGGGCGAGTGAAAAACTGTTTTTT. Protein product: CASSLQGASEKLFF.

For this clonotype: One end of the junction varies from germline; a read error may be responsible. The V gene is TRBV12-3 or TRBV12-4, the J gene TRBJ2-3; D might be TRBD2 (5 bases). The CDR3 length is 13 residues. In DNA, the CDR3 is TGTGCCAGCAGTCCTAGCAGCACAGATGCGCAGTATTTT. It is translated as CASSPSSTDAQYF.

This clonotype was detected only a few times. The J gene is TRBJ1-4, the V gene TRBV4-1, with D unresolved. The V and J ends lost 1 base and 5 bases respectively, with 8 bases between them. This CDR3 is 14 amino acids long. Germline CDR1 is MGHRA and CDR2 is YSYEKL. In DNA form, the CDR3 reads TGCGCCAGCAGCCAAGCAGACTCCAATGAAAAACTGTTTTTT. It specifies CASSQADSNEKLFF.

This clonotype was seen more than once but under ten times. The chain joins TRBV5-1 to TRBJ1-1, with TRBD1 identical over 7 bases. The length of the CDR3 is 15 residues. Germline trimming cut 2 bases from V and 4 bases from J; bases unmatched to any gene: 8. Per the germline V gene, CDR1 is SGHRS and CDR2 is YFSETQ. The CDR3 loop reads CASSFIGGAVTEAFF. CDR3 coding DNA: TGCGCCAGCAGCTTTATAGGGGGCGCGGTCACTGAAGCTTTCTTT.

The chain couples TRBV12-3 or TRBV12-4 to TRBJ2-5; the match to TRBD1 covers 7 bases. The CDR3 length is 15 residues. After removal of 4 bases from V and 4 bases from J, the junction contained 9 bases not matched to a gene. DNA for the CDR3: TGTGCCAGCAGTTCACCTGACAGGGTCTTAGAGACCCAGTACTTC. Translation gives CASSSPDRVLETQYF.

This clonotype appeared a few times. The rearrangement uses TRBV11-2 and TRBJ2-1; D not certain. The J call may not be correct, given that the DNA end is closer to TRBJ2-5. CDR1 SGHAT and CDR2 FQNNGV come from the germline V gene. The CDR3 is made up of 15 amino acids. CDR3 sequence: CASSLSPDVGETQYF. CDR3 DNA sequence: TGTGCCAGCAGCTTATCTCCCGATGTCGGGGAGACCCAGTACTTC.

This chain uses TRBV5-1 with TRBJ2-2; TRBD1 is a possible D gene (5 bases). Germline V gene lookup returns CDR1 SGHRS and CDR2 YFSETQ. The CDR3 spans 16 residues. Trimming took 2 bases from V and 0 from J, leaving 11 bases between them. CDR3 loop: CASSFGSGTNTGELFF. The CDR3, as DNA: TGCGCCAGCAGCTTTGGGTCAGGGACGAACACCGGGGAGCTGTTTTTT.

The chain joins TRBV7-2 to TRBJ2-3; D remains unclear. There are 14 residues in the CDR3. Trimming shortened V by 5 bases and J by 4 bases, and 13 bases separated the two germline ends. Germline V gene data show CDR1 as SGHTA and CDR2 as FQGNSA. The chain's CDR3 is CASSIRTSPDTQYF. CDR3 coding DNA: TGTGCCAGCAGCATCAGGACCTCCCCAGATACGCAGTATTTT.

This chain links TRBV12-3 or TRBV12-4 with TRBJ1-4; tentatively, D is TRBD1 (6 bases). Trimming stripped 6 bases from V and 7 bases from J, with 18 bases between. This CDR3 contains 15 residues. CDR3 in amino acids: CASSWSAGVGEKLFF. CDR3 coding DNA: TGTGCCAGCAGCTGGTCGGCAGGGGTTGGTGAAAAACTGTTTTTT.

In its sample, this clonotype was seen a few times. Given a much more abundant clone one base away, this may be a read error. The V call is TRBV6-6, the J call TRBJ2-5; D remains unclear. Between the trimmed V and J ends, which lost 0 bases and 0 bases, there was a span of 5 bases. Looked up from germline, CDR1 is MNHNY and CDR2 is SVGAGI (reference sequence). CDR3 length: 14 residues. CDR3 in amino acids: CASSYSRNQETQYF. The CDR3 DNA reads TGTGCCAGCAGTTACTCTCGGAACCAAGAGACCCAGTACTTC.

The chain joins TRBV7-9 to TRBJ2-1, with D perhaps matching TRBD2 (5 bases). This CDR3 has 15 residues. In germline, CDR1 is SEHNR, CDR2 FQNEAQ (reference sequence). V was shortened by 5 bases and J by 0 bases, with 11 bases between the two germline ends. CDR3 bases: TGTGCCAGCAGCAGGGCGACTAACTCCTACAATGAGCAGTTCTTC. Translated, it gives CASSRATNSYNEQFF.

The V and J genes are TRBV29-1 and TRBJ2-1, with 9 nucleotides matching TRBD2. This CDR3 is built from 13 residues. The V and J ends lost 4 bases and 7 bases, in that order; junction bases with no gene match: 5. Germline CDR1 reads SQVTM; CDR2 reads ANQGSEA. CDR3: CSVGASGTNEQFF. In nucleotides, the CDR3 is TGCAGCGTTGGGGCTAGCGGGACTAATGAGCAGTTCTTC.

This chain joins TRBV18 and TRBJ1-6, with 9 positions matching TRBD1. The germline CDR1 and CDR2 sequences are KGHSH and LQKENI. Germline trimming cut 6 bases from V and 4 bases from J; bases unmatched to any gene: 4. This CDR3 is built from 15 residues. DNA of the CDR3: TGTGCCAGCTCGGAGACAGGGGGTTATAATTCACCCCTCCACTTT. Its protein is CASSETGGYNSPLHF.

This clonotype was detected ten times or more. J is TRBJ1-1 and V is TRBV3-1; D is ambiguous. The germline gives CDR1 LGHDT, CDR2 YNNKEL (reference sequence). V lost 3 bases and J 7 bases, leaving 6 bases between the germline ends. The length of the CDR3 is 11 residues. The CDR3, as DNA: TGTGCCAGCAGCCAGAGATATGAAGCTTTCTTT. Translation gives CASSQRYEAFF.

V usage is TRBV14 and J usage is TRBJ2-1; the match to TRBD2 covers 8 bases. The CDR3 totals 20 residues. Germline values: CDR1 SGHDN, CDR2 FVKESK. The V gene end was trimmed by 8 bases and the J gene end by 1 base; junction bases not matched to a gene: 22. The CDR3 region has the DNA TGTGCCAGCCCCGGGACTAGTTTCTGGCTACGAAAGGGGTCCTACAATGAGCAGTTCTTC. It translates to CASPGTSFWLRKGSYNEQFF.

V and J are TRBV6-1 and TRBJ2-7; either TRBD1 or TRBD2 may fit D (6 bases each). Germline V CDR1 and CDR2: MNHNS, SASEGT. The CDR3 contains 16 residues. V was cut by 7 bases and J by 2 bases, with 21 bases left in between. CDR3: CASMEGGTGATYEQYF. The CDR3, as DNA: TGTGCCAGCATGGAGGGTGGCACGGGGGCTACCTACGAGCAGTACTTC.

This clonotype came up a few times. The chain carries TRBV16 and TRBJ1-2; weak D call: TRBD1 (6 bases). This CDR3 contains 13 residues. The ends were cut back, 6 bases at V and 7 bases at J, with 15 bases in the middle. The germline gives CDR1 KGHSY, CDR2 FQNENV. CDR3 bases: TGTGCCAGCAGTCGAGGACAGACTAGTGGCTACACCTTC. It is translated as CASSRGQTSGYTF. The full variable domain, in which reference TRBV16 and TRBJ1-2 provide the parts outside the CDR3, is GEEVAQTPKHLVRGEGQKAKLYCAPIKGHSYVFWYQQVLKNEFKFLISFQNENVFDETGMPKERFSAKCLPNSPCSLEIQATKLEDSAVYFCASSRGQTSGYTFGSGTRLTVV.

This clonotype has only a few counts. The V and J genes are TRBV20-1 and TRBJ2-5; D might be TRBD1 (6 bases). With the DNA end fitting TRBJ2-1 better, the J assignment may be wrong. Germline assignment: CDR1 DFQATT and CDR2 SNEGSKA (reference sequence). The length of the CDR3 is 15 residues. DNA for the CDR3: TGCAGTGCCCCGGGACATCGCGCGCTGGGGTCTGAGCAGTTCTTC. Translation gives CSAPGHRALGSEQFF.

The V call is TRBV4-3, the J call TRBJ2-1; 14 nucleotides align to TRBD2. This CDR3 comprises 16 residues. From germline, CDR1 is LGHNA and CDR2 YSLEER. J was trimmed by 10 bases and V by 3 bases; bases with no gene match: 8. CDR3 in amino acids: CASSHPGLAGGNEQFF. The CDR3 DNA reads TGCGCCAGCAGCCACCCAGGACTAGCGGGAGGTAACGAGCAGTTCTTC.

The chain has TRBV28 and TRBJ1-2; TRBD1 is a possible D gene (6 bases). The CDR3 is 15 residues long. The V end was cut by 1 base, the J end by 3 bases, with 12 bases between. Germline loops: CDR1 MDHEN, CDR2 SYDVKM. In DNA, the CDR3 is TGTGCCAGCAGTTTATCGGGGGGCAATGACTATGGCTACACCTTC. Amino acids: CASSLSGGNDYGYTF.

This clonotype was counted ten times or more. The chain combines TRBV12-3 or TRBV12-4 with TRBJ2-2, with D hard to call. V was pared by 5 bases and J by 5 bases, with 12 bases between. The CDR3 loop spans 14 amino acids. The CDR3 sequence: CASSPRTGTGELFF. DNA of the CDR3: TGTGCCAGCAGTCCCCGCACCGGGACCGGGGAGCTGTTTTTT.

This clonotype was recorded a few times. The V call is TRBV20-1, the J call TRBJ2-5, with D possibly TRBD1 on 6 matching bases. Trimming left V 5 bases short and J 1 base short, with 8 bases between. CDR3 size: 12 residues. The V gene's germline CDR1 is DFQATT and CDR2 SNEGSKA (reference sequence). This CDR3 reads CSALDSQETQYF. CDR3 nucleotide sequence: TGCAGTGCTTTGGACAGCCAAGAGACCCAGTACTTC.

This clonotype was seen a handful of times. This chain joins TRBV15 and TRBJ1-4, with D maybe TRBD1 (6 bases). CDR3 length equals 12 residues. The V and J ends lost 0 bases and 10 bases respectively, with 6 bases between them. CDR1 LNHNV and CDR2 YYDKDF come from the germline V gene (reference sequence). CDR3 loop: CATSREQGKLFF. Here the CDR3 DNA reads TGTGCCACCAGCAGAGAACAGGGAAAACTGTTTTTT.

This clonotype was seen only a few times. The rearrangement joins TRBV11-2 to TRBJ2-1; weak D call: TRBD2 (6 bases). CDR1 and CDR2 (germline): SGHAT, FQNNGV. CDR3 length: 14 residues. Trimming removed 2 bases at V and 7 bases at J, with 12 bases between. CDR3 sequence: CASSLRDSLNEQFF. The CDR3 DNA sequence: TGTGCCAGCAGCTTAAGGGACTCGTTAAATGAGCAGTTCTTC.

This clonotype was seen a few times. This chain joins TRBV7-8 and TRBJ1-2; a possible D gene is TRBD1 (5 bases). CDR3 size: 16 residues. V lost 2 bases and J lost 5, with 18 bases in between. The V gene's germline CDR1 is SGHVS and CDR2 FQNEAQ. CDR3 sequence reads: CASSLMGVGSLYGYTF. CDR3 nucleotides: TGTGCCAGCAGCTTAATGGGGGTTGGGTCTTTATATGGCTACACCTTC.

This clonotype was recorded a few times. The V gene is TRBV7-9, the J gene TRBJ2-6; D may be TRBD1 or TRBD2 (5 bases each). The CDR3 runs to 18 residues. Germline V lookup: CDR1 SEHNR, CDR2 FQNEAQ (reference sequence). The germline V and J ends were trimmed by 1 base and 4 bases, with 17 bases remaining between them. The CDR3 DNA reads TGTGCCAGCAGCTTAGAAGGACAACTAGGTTCCGGGGCCAACGTCCTGACTTTC. This translates into CASSLEGQLGSGANVLTF.